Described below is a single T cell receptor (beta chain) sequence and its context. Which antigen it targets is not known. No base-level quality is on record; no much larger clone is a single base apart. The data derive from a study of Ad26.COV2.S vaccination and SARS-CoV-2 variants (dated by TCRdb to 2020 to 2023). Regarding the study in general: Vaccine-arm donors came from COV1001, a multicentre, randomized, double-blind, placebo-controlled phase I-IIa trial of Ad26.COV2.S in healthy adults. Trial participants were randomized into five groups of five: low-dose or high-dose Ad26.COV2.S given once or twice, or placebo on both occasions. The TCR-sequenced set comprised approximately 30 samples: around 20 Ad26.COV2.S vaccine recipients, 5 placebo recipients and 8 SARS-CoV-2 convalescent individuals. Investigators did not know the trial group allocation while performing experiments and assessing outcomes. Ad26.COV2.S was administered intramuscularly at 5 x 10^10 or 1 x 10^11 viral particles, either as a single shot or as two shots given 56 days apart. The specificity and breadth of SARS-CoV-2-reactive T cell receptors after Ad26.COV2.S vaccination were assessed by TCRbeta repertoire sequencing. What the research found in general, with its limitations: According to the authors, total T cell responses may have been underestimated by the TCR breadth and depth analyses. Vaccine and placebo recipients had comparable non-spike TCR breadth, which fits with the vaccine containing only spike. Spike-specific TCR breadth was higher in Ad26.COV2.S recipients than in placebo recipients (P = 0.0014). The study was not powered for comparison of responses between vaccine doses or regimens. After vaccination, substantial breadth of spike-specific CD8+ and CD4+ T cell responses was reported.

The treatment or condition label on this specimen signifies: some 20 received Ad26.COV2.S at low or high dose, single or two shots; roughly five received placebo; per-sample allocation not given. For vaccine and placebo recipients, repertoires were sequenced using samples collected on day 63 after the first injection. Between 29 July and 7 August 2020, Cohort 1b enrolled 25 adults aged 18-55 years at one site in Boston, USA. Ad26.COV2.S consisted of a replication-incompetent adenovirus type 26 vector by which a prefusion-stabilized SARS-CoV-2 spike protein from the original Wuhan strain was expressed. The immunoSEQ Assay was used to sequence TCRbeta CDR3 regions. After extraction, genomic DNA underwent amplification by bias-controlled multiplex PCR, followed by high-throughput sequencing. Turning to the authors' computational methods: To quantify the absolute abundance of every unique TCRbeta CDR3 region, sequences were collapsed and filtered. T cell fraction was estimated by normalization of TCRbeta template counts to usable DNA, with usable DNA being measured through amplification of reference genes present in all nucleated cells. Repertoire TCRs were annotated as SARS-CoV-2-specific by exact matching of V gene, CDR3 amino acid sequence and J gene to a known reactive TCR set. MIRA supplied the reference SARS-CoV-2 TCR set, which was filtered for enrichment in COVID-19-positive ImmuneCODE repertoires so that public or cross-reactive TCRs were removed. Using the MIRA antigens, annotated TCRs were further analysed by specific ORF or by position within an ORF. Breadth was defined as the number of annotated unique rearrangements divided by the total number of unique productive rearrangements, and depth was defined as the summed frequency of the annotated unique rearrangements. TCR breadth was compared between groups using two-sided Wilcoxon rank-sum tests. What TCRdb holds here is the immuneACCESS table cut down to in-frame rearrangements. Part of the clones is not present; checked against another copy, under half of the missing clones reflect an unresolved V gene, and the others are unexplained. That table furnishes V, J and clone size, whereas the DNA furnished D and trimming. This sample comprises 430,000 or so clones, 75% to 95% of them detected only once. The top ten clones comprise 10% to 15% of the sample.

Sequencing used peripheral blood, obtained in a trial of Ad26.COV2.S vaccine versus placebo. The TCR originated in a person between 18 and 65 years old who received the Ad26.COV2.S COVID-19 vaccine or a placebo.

The DNA reads TGTGCCAGCACCCAGGACAGCTCTTATTCACCCCTCCACTTT. The resulting protein is CASTQDSSYSPLHF. The rearrangement joined TRBV6-5 to TRBJ1-6; possibly the D gene is TRBD1, per 6 matching bases. V is shortened by 7 bases, J by 8 bases, and the region joining them spans 15 bases. Including cysteine and phenylalanine, the CDR3 has 14 amino acids. Only CDR3 DNA remains: 42 bases, in frame from the first base. CDR1 and CDR2 were assigned from the germline V gene as MNHEY and SVGAGI.